The 8 T cell receptor beta chains reported below all come from one sample, sequenced in a study of shared clonotypes between healthy human individuals. Only in-frame clones appear in the TCRdb table, and some are missing; sequencing was by immunoSEQ multiplex PCR. The sample has some 2.3 million clones; just over 90% are singletons. Sequenced input: naive CD4+ T cells from PBMCs. Documented subset: CD45RA+ positively selected. Receptors originate from a man between 18 and 29 years old in good health. Some clones in this sample may be carry-over from other donors' samples.

This chain links TRBV6-1 with TRBJ2-1, with 9 bases lining up with TRBD2. The CDR3 contains 13 residues. J lost 14 bases, V lost 1 base, and 6 bases had no gene match. Germline CDR1 and CDR2: MNHNS and SASEGT. In nucleotides, the CDR3 is TGTGCCAGCAGTGAAGTTAGCGGGAGCGGTGAGTTCTTC. Protein product: CASSEVSGSGEFF.

The chain employs TRBV6-6 and TRBJ2-7; D tentatively reads TRBD1 or TRBD2 (5 bases each). CDR3 length: 16 amino acids. Trimming cost V 2 bases and J 4 bases, with 18 bases left between them. The germline V gene has CDR1 MNHNY and CDR2 SVGAGI (reference sequence). CDR3: CASSYNPGPSPYEQYF. DNA of the CDR3: TGTGCCAGCAGTTACAATCCGGGACCTTCTCCTTACGAGCAGTACTTC.

This clone appeared once. The chain couples TRBV28 to TRBJ1-5; D is perhaps TRBD1 (6 bases). CDR1 is MDHEN, CDR2 SYDVKM, per germline. This CDR3 contains 15 residues. Trimming removed 6 bases from V and 9 bases from J, with 21 bases in between. The CDR3 bases are TGTGCCAGCAGCCTTCGGGGACACCCGGGTCGGCCCCAGCATTTT. It is translated as CASSLRGHPGRPQHF. Full variable domain (outside the CDR3, taken from reference TRBV28 and TRBJ1-5): DVKVTQSSRYLVKRTGEKVFLECVQDMDHENMFWYRQDPGLGLRLIYFSYDVKMKEKGDIPEGYSVSREKKERFSLILESASTNQTSMYLCASSLRGHPGRPQHFGDGTRLSIL.

The chain recombines TRBV27 with TRBJ2-7; D not certain. Germline loops: CDR1 MNHEY, CDR2 SMNVEV (reference sequence). This CDR3 contains 15 residues. Trimming removed 2 bases from V and 0 bases from J, with 11 bases in between. CDR3 bases: TGTGCCAGCAGTTTAGGAAAGCGCCGCTCCTACGAGCAGTACTTC. It is translated as CASSLGKRRSYEQYF.

J is TRBJ1-1 and V is TRBV28; a possible D gene is TRBD1 (5 bases). The CDR3 totals 14 residues. V was trimmed by 0 bases and J by 2 bases, leaving 7 bases between them. The germline V gene encodes CDR1 MDHEN and CDR2 SYDVKM. The CDR3 protein is CASSLWDTNTEAFF. For the CDR3, the DNA is TGTGCCAGCAGTTTATGGGACACAAACACTGAAGCTTTCTTT. The complete variable domain, with remaining parts taken from reference TRBV28 and TRBJ1-1, reads DVKVTQSSRYLVKRTGEKVFLECVQDMDHENMFWYRQDPGLGLRLIYFSYDVKMKEKGDIPEGYSVSREKKERFSLILESASTNQTSMYLCASSLWDTNTEAFFGQGTRLTVV.

This sequence joins TRBV6-5 and TRBJ1-6; no definite D call. Trimming stripped 6 bases from V and 7 bases from J, with 13 bases between. The length of the CDR3 is 14 residues. In germline, CDR1 is MNHEY, CDR2 SVGAGI. In DNA form, the CDR3 reads TGTGCCAGCAGGACTCAGCTTTTCAATTCACCCCTCCACTTT. It is translated as CASRTQLFNSPLHF.

The rearrangement uses TRBV28 and TRBJ2-7; D is perhaps TRBD1 (5 bases). Deletions cut 7 bases from V and 0 bases from J, with 13 bases between. The germline CDR1 and CDR2 sequences are MDHEN and SYDVKM. This CDR3 has 14 amino acids. DNA of the CDR3: TGTGCCAGCAACCCTCAGGACACCTCCTACGAGCAGTACTTC. This translates into CASNPQDTSYEQYF.

V gene TRBV11-3 combines with J gene TRBJ2-1; possibly TRBD2 for D (5 bases). CDR3 length: 12 residues. Germline lookup yields CDR1 SGHNT and CDR2 YENEEA. Trimming shortened V by 6 bases and J by 9 bases, and 12 bases separated the two germline ends. The CDR3: CASSRGGIEQFF. As DNA, the CDR3 is TGTGCCAGCAGTCGAGGAGGCATTGAGCAGTTCTTC.